Below are 9 T cell receptor beta chains sequenced from a single sample in a study of glioma-infiltrating T cells after dendritic cell vaccination. Time point indicated: after dendritic cell vaccination, including at tumor progression/relapse. This table comes from immunoSEQ multiplex PCR, and its TCRdb copy is limited to in-frame clones, with some not included. Seen here are about 76,000 clones, 80% to 90% observed once, and the top ten hold around 2.3%. This specimen consisted of blood, obtained after dendritic cell vaccination. Receptors originate from a human donor with glioblastoma.

The V gene is TRBV10-3, the J gene TRBJ2-3; D is ambiguous. With 7 bases removed from V and 1 base from J, the gap between germline ends came to 9 bases. The V gene's germline CDR1 is ENHRY and CDR2 SYGVKD. This CDR3 spans 13 amino acids. The CDR3 region has the DNA TGTGCCATCACTGGAAGCGGCACAGATACGCAGTATTTT. Protein sequence: CAITGSGTDTQYF.

This chain connects TRBV6-1 to TRBJ2-5; TRBD1 matches at 10 bases. Matching the DNA end better, TRBJ2-7 makes the J call doubtful. This CDR3 spans 14 amino acids. Germline V gene data show CDR1 as MNHNS and CDR2 as SASEGT. The CDR3 DNA reads TGTGCCAGCAGACCCGGACAGGGGGTCTACGAGCAGTACTTC. Translating gives CASRPGQGVYEQYF.

The rearrangement joins TRBV5-1 to TRBJ2-3; D perhaps matches TRBD2 (7 bases). Trimming pared 6 bases from V and 2 bases from J, leaving 13 bases between. The CDR3 extends over 14 amino acids. Germline CDR1 SGHRS, CDR2 YFSETQ. The CDR3 is CASTSGGPTDTQYF. The CDR3 DNA reads as TGCGCCAGCACCTCCGGGGGGCCCACAGATACGCAGTATTTT.

This chain joins TRBV7-9 and TRBJ1-6, with a possible D match to TRBD1 (5 bases). The CDR3 runs 15 residues. Trimming stripped 5 bases from V and 12 bases from J, with 20 bases between. From germline, CDR1 is SEHNR and CDR2 FQNEAQ (reference sequence). The CDR3 DNA reads as TGTGCCAGCAGCCAGGTTTGGGGACTCCCAGGACCCCTCCACTTT. It encodes CASSQVWGLPGPLHF.

The V call is TRBV6-6, the J call TRBJ2-3, with 8 bases that match TRBD1. CDR1 is MNHNY and CDR2 is SVGAGI in the germline V gene (reference sequence). The trim removed 2 bases at V and 0 bases at J, leaving 4 bases unmatched. The CDR3 contains 16 residues. In DNA, the CDR3 is TGTGCCAGCAGTTACAGGACAGGGCCGAGCACAGATACGCAGTATTTT. Translating it yields CASSYRTGPSTDTQYF.

The chain is built from TRBV9 and TRBJ2-5, with D tentatively TRBD1 (6 bases). CDR3 length: 14 residues. Germline assignment: CDR1 SGDLS and CDR2 YYNGEE. Between the trimmed V and J ends, which lost 3 bases and 2 bases, there was a span of 11 bases. The CDR3 reads CASSAWTEQETQYF. CDR3 bases: TGTGCCAGCAGCGCGTGGACAGAACAAGAGACCCAGTACTTC. The entire variable domain, with the rest obtained from reference TRBV9 and TRBJ2-5, is as follows: DSGVTQTPKHLITATGQRVTLRCSPRSGDLSVYWYQQSLDQGLQFLIQYYNGEERAKGNILERFSAQQFPDLHSELNLSSLELGDSALYFCASSAWTEQETQYFGPGTRLLVL.

The chain combines TRBV6-5 with TRBJ1-2; 9 nucleotides agree with TRBD1. Germline CDR1 is MNHEY and CDR2 is SVGAGI. This CDR3 has 14 amino acids. With V trimmed by 4 bases and J by 6 bases, 6 bases remained unmatched. The CDR3 protein is CASSWNRGLDGYTF. The CDR3 DNA reads as TGTGCCAGCAGTTGGAACAGGGGGCTTGATGGCTACACCTTC.

The chain employs TRBV9 and TRBJ2-7; 8 bases map to TRBD1. The V gene end was trimmed by 4 bases and the J gene end by 9 bases; junction bases not matched to a gene: 12. The CDR3 covers 14 residues. The germline gives CDR1 SGDLS, CDR2 YYNGEE. This CDR3 is CASSPRTGTRVQYF. The CDR3, as DNA: TGTGCCAGCAGCCCTCGGACAGGGACCCGTGTGCAGTACTTC.

This chain joins TRBV6-6 and TRBJ2-7; 9 bases line up with TRBD2. The CDR3 runs to 14 residues. Germline values: CDR1 MNHNY, CDR2 SVGAGI (reference sequence). The ends lost 3 bases at V and 2 bases at J; junction bases unmatched: 2. The CDR3 nucleotides read TGTGCCAGCAGTTATCCTAGCGGGACCTACGAGCAGTACTTC. It specifies CASSYPSGTYEQYF.